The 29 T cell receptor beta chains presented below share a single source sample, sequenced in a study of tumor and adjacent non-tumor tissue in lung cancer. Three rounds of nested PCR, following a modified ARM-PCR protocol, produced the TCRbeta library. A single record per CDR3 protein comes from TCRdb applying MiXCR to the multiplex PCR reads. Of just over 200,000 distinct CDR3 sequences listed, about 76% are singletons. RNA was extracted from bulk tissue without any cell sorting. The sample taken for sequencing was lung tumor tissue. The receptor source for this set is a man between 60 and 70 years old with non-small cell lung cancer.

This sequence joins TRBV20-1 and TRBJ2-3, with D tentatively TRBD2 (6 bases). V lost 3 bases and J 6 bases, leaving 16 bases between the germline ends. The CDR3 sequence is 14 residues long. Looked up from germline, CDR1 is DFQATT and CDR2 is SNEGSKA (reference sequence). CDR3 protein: CSASVAGLSDTQYF. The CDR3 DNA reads TGCAGTGCTAGCGTGGCGGGATTGTCGGATACGCAGTATTTT.

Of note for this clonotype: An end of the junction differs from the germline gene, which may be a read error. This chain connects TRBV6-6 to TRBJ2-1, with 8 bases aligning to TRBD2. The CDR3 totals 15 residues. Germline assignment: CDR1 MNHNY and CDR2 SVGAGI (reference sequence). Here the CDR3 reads CASIGSGSVYNEQSF. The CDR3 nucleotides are TGTGCCAGCATTGGGAGCGGGAGCGTCTACAATGAGCAGTCCTTC.

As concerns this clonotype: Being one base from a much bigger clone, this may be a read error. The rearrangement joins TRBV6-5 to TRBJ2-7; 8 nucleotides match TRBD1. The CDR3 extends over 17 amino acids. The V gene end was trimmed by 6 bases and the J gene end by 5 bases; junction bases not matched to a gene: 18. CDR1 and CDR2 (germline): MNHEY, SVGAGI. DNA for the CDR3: TGTGCCAGCAGCGCAATCGGAGCCCGGACAGGGAGGCACGAGCAGTACTTC. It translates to CASSAIGARTGRHEQYF.

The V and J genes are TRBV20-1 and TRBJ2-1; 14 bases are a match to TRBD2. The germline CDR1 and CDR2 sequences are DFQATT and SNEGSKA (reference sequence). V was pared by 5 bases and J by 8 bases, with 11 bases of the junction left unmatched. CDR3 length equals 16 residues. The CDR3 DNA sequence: TGCAGTGCTGGACCGACTAGCGGGAGGGTATACTATGAGCAGTTCTTC. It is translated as CSAGPTSGRVYYEQFF.

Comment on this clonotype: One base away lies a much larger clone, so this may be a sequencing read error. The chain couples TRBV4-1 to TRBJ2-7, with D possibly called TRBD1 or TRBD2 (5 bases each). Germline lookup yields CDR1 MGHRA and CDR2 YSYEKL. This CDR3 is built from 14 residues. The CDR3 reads CASSPLWGTYEHYF. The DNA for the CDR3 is TGCGCCAGCAGCCCCTTATGGGGGACCTACGAGCATTACTTC.

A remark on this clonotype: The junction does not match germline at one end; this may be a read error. Here the CDR3 reads CVSSSNIVGELFF. In DNA form, the CDR3 reads TGCGTCAGCAGCTCCAATATAGTCGGGGAGCTGTTTTTT. V is TRBV5-1 and J is TRBJ2-2; D gene uncertain. The CDR3 is made up of 13 amino acids. Germline V gene data show CDR1 as SGHRS and CDR2 as YFSETQ.

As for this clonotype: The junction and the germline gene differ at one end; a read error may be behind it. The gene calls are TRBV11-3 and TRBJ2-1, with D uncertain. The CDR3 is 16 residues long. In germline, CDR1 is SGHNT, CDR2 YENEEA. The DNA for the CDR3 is TGTGCCAGCAGCTTAGAGGGGTCGAACTCCTACAATGAGAAGTTCTTC. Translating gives CASSLEGSNSYNEKFF. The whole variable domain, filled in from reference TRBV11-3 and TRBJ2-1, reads EAGVVQSPRYKIIEKKQPVAFWCNPISGHNTLYWYLQNLGQGPELLIRYENEEAVDDSQLPKDRFSAERLKGVDSTLKIQPAELGDSAVYLCASSLEGSNSYNEKFFGPGTRLTVL.

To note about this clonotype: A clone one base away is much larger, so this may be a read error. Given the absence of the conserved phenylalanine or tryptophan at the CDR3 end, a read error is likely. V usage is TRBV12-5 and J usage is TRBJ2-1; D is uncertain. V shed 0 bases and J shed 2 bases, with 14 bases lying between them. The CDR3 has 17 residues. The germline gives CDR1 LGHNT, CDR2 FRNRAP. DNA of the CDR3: TGTGCTAGTGGTTTGGTACTGACGGGTGAAGCCTACAATGAGCAGTTCCTC. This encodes CASGLVLTGEAYNEQFL.

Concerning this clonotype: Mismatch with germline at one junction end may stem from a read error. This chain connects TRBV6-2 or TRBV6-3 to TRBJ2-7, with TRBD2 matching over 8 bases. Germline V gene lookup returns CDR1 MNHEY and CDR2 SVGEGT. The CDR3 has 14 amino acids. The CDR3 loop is CTSNPRTSTYEQYF. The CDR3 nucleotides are TGTACCAGCAACCCCCGGACTAGCACCTACGAGCAGTACTTC.

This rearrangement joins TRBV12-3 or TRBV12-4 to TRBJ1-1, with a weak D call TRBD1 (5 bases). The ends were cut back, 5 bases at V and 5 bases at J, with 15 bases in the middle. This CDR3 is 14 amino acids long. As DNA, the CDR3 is TGTGCCAGCAGTACTGATTATCGGGGGACTGAAGCTTTCTTT. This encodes CASSTDYRGTEAFF.

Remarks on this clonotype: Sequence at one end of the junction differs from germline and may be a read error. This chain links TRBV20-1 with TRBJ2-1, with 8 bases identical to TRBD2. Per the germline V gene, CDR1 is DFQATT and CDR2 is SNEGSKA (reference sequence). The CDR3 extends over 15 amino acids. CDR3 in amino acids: CSANTGGRPYYEQFF. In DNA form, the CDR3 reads TGCAGTGCTAATACGGGGGGGAGGCCCTACTATGAGCAGTTCTTC.

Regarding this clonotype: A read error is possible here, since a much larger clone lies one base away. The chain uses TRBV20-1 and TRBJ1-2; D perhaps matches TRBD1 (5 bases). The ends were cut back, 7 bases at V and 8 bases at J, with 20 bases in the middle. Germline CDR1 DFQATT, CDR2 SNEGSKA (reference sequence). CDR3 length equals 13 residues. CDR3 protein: CSDTPPGTGGYTF. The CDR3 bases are TGCAGTGATACACCCCCAGGGACGGGCGGCTACACCTTC.

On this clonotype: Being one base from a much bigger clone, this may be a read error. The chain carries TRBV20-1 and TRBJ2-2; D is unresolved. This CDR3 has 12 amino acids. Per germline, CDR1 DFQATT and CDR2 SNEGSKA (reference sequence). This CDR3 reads CNAPATAGELFF. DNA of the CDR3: TGCAATGCTCCCGCAACAGCCGGGGAGCTGTTTTTT.

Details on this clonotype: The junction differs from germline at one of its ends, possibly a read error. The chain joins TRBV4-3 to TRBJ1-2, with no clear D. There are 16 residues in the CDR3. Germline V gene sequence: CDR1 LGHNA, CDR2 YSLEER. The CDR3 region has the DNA TGCGCCAACAGCCAAGATGGAACGGACGGTAACTATGGCTACACCTTC. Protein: CANSQDGTDGNYGYTF.

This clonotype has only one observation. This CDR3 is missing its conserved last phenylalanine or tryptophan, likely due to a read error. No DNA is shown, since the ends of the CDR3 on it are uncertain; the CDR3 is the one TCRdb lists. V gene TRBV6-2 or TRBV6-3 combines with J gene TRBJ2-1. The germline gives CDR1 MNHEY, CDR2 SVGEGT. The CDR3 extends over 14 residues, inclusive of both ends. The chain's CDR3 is CASSSAQTNGEQLS.

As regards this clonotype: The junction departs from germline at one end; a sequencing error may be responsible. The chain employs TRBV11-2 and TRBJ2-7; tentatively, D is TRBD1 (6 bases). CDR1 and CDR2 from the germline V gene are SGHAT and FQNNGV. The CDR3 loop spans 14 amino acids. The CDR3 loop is CASCLEQGPYEQYF. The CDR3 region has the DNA TGTGCCAGCTGCTTAGAACAGGGACCCTACGAACAGTACTTC. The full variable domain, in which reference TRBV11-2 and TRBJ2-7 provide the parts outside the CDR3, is EAGVAQSPRYKIIEKRQSVAFWCNPISGHATLYWYQQILGQGPKLLIQFQNNGVVDDSQLPKDRFSAERLKGVDSTLKIQPAKLEDSAVYLCASCLEQGPYEQYFGPGTRLTVT.

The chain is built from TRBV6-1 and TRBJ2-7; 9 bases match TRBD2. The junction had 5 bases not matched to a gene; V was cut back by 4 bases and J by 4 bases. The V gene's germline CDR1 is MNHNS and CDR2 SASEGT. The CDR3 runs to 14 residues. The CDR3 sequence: CASSGVSGGYEQYF. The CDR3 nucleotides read TGTGCCAGCAGTGGGGTTAGCGGGGGATACGAGCAGTACTTC.

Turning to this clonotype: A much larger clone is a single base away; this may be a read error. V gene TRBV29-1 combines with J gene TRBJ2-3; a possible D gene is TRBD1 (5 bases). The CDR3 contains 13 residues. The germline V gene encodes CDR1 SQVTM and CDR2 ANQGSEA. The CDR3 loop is CSVGPLGLDTRYF. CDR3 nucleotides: TGCAGCGTGGGGCCCCTTGGATTGGATACGCGGTATTTT.

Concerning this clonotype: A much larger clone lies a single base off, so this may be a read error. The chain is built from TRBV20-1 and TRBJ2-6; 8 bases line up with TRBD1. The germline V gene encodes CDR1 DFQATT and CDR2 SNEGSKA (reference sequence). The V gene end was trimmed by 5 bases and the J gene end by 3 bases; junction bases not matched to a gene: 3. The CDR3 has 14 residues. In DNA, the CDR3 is TGCAGTGCTCCGACAGGGGTTGGGGCCAACGTCCTGACTTTC. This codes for CSAPTGVGANVLTF.

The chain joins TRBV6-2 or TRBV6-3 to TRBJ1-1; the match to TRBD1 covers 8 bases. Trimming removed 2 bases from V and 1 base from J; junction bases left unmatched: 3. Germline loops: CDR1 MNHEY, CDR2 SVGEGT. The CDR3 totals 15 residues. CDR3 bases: TGTGCCAGCAGTTACGCGGGACAGGAGAACACTGAAGCTTTCTTT. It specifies CASSYAGQENTEAFF.

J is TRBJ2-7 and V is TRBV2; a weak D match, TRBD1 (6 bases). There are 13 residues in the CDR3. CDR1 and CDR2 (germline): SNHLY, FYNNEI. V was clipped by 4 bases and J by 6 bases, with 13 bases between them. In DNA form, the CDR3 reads TGTGCCAGCAGTGGCCCAGGGGTGGGCGAGCAGTACTTC. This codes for CASSGPGVGEQYF.

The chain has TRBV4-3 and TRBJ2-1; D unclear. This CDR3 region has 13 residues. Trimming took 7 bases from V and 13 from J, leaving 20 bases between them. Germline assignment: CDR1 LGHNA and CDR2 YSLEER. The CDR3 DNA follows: TGCGCCAGCATCCCTGGGCCTGGCATAGAACAGTTCTTC. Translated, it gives CASIPGPGIEQFF.

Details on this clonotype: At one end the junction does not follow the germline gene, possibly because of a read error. The DNA of the CDR3 is TGTGTCAGCAGTGAAAAGGGGCTCACCGGGGAGCTGTTTTTT. It translates to CVSSEKGLTGELFF. The V and J genes are TRBV6-1 and TRBJ2-2; the D gene is possibly TRBD1 (5 bases). The length of the CDR3 is 14 residues. Per the germline V gene, CDR1 is MNHNS and CDR2 is SASEGT.

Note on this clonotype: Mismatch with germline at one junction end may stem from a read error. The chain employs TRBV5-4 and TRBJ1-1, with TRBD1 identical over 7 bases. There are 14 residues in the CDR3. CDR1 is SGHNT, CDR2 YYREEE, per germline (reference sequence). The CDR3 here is CGSSATGVRAEAFF. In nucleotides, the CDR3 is TGCGGCAGCAGCGCTACAGGGGTGCGTGCTGAAGCTTTCTTT.

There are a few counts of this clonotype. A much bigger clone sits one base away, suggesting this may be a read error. The CDR3 nucleotides are TGTGCCAGCAGTGATGTGCTTAGGGATACGCAGTATTTT. Its translation is CASSDVLRDTQYF. This chain links TRBV6-1 with TRBJ2-3, with unresolved D. Trimming removed 3 bases at V and 6 bases at J, with 10 bases between. The CDR3 sequence is 13 residues long. Per germline, CDR1 MNHNS and CDR2 SASEGT.

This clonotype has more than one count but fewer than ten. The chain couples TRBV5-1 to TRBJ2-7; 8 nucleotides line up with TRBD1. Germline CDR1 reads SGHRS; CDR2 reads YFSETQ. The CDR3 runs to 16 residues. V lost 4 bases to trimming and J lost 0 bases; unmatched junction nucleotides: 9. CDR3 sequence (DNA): TGCGCCAGCAGCCCGACCGGACAGGGAAACTCCTACGAGCAGTACTTC. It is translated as CASSPTGQGNSYEQYF.

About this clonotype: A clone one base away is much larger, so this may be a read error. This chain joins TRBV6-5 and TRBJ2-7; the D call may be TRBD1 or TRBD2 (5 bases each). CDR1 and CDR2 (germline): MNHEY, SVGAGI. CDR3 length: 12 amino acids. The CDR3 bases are TGTGCCAGCAGTCCGGGACGGTACGAGGAGTACTTC. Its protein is CASSPGRYEEYF.

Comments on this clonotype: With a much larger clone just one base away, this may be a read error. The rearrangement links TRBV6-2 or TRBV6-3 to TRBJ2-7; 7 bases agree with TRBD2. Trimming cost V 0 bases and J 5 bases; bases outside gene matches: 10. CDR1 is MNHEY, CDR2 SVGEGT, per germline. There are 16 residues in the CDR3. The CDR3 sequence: CASSYSLGTILNEQYF. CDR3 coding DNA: TGTGCCAGCAGTTACTCCCTCGGGACTATCCTAAACGAGCAGTACTTC.

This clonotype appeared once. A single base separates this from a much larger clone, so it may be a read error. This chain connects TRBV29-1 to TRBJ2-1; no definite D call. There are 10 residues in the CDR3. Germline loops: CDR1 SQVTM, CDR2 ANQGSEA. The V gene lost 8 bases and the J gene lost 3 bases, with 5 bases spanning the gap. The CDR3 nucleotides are TGCAGCTCCCGCTACAATGAGCAGTTCTTC. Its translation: CSSRYNEQFF.